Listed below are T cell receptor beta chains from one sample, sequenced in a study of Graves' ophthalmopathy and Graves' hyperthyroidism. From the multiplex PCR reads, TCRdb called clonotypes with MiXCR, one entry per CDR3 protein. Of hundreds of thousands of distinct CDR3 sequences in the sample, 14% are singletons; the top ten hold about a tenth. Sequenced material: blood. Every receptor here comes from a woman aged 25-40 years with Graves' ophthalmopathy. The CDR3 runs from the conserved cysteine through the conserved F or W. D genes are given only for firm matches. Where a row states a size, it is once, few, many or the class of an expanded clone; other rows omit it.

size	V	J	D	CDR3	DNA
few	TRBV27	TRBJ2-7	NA	CASRSTSYEQYF	TGTGCCAGCAGATCTACCTCCTACGAGCAGTACTTC
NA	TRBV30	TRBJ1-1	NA	CAWSRGIEAFF	TGTGCCTGGTCCCGGGGAATTGAAGCTTTCTTT
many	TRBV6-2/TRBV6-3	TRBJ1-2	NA	CASRGGELGPPHDFYGYTF	TGTGCCAGCAGGGGGGGGGAACTAGGGCCCCCGCACGATTTCTATGGCTACACCTTC
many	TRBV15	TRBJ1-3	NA	CATSRIWGAGNTIYF	TGTGCCACCAGCCGGATCTGGGGTGCTGGAAACACCATATATTTT
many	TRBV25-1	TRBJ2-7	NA	CASSETGTTTYEQYF	TGTGCCAGCAGCGAAACCGGGACAACCACCTACGAGCAGTACTTC
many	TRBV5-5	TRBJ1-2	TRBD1	CASSLFGTGGDGYTF	TGTGCCAGCAGCTTGTTCGGGACAGGGGGCGATGGCTACACCTTC
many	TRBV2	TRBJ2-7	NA	CASSEPPGGNSYEQYF	TGTGCCAGCAGTGAGCCTCCGGGCGGTAATTCCTACGAGCAGTACTTC
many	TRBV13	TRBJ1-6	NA	CASSPRSVTDSSYNSPLHF	TGTGCCAGCAGCCCCCGGTCGGTAACCGACAGCTCCTATAATTCACCCCTCCACTTT
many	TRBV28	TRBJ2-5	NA	CASNRRPMEETQYF	TGTGCCAGCAACCGGCGGCCTATGGAAGAGACCCAGTACTTC
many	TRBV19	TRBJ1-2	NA	CASSMGREGYTF	TGTGCCAGTAGTATGGGAAGGGAAGGATACACCTTC
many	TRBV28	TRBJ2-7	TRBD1	CASSTGQEHYEQYF	TGTGCCAGCAGCACCGGACAGGAACACTACGAGCAGTACTTC
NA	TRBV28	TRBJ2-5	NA	CASSPPRGGVQETQYF	TGTGCCAGCAGTCCACCTAGGGGGGGGGTCCAAGAGACCCAGTACTTC
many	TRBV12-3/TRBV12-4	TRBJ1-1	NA	CASSLARLSAGVGTEAFF	TGTGCCAGCAGTTTAGCGCGGCTTTCGGCAGGGGTTGGCACTGAAGCTTTCTTT
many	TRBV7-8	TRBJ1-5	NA	CASSRDINQPQHF	TGTGCCAGCAGCAGGGACATCAATCAGCCCCAGCATTTT
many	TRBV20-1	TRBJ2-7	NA	CSAPPRREPSREQYF	TGCAGTGCTCCACCAAGAAGGGAACCATCCAGGGAGCAGTACTTC
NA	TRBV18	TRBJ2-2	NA	CASSPSLRAGELFF	TGTGCCAGCTCTCCGTCCTTGCGGGCCGGGGAGCTGTTTTTT
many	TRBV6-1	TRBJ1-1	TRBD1	CASTLNSGQGIAEAFF	TGTGCCAGCACCCTCAACTCGGGACAGGGAATCGCTGAAGCTTTCTTT
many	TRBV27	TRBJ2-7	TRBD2	CASSRLADYEQYF	TGTGCCAGCAGCCGACTAGCGGACTACGAGCAGTACTTC
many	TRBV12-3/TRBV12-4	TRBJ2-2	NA	CASSFARGTGELFF	TGTGCCAGCAGTTTTGCCAGAGGCACCGGGGAGCTGTTTTTT
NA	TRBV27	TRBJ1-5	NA	CASSPHRDWSNQPQHF	TGTGCCAGCAGTCCCCACAGGGATTGGAGCAATCAGCCCCAGCATTTT
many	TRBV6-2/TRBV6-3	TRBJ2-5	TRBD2	CASSSWTSGRAVETQYF	TGTGCCAGCAGTTCCTGGACTAGCGGGAGGGCCGTAGAGACCCAGTACTTC
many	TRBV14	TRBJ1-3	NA	CASSQVRSHIYF	TGTGCCAGCAGCCAAGTACGTTCCCACATATATTTT
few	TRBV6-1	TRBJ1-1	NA	CASNRGGNTEAFF	TGTGCCAGCAATCGGGGCGGAAACACTGAAGCTTTCTTT
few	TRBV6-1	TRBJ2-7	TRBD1	CASSQDRVGKDEQYF	TGTGCCAGCAGCCAGGACAGGGTGGGGAAGGACGAGCAGTACTTC
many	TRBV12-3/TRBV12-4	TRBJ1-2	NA	CASSDDGLRGYTF	TGTGCCAGCAGTGATGACGGGCTCAGAGGCTACACCTTC
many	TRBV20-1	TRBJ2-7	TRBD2	CSVQRESHF	TGCAGTGTCCAGCGGGAGTCGCACTTC
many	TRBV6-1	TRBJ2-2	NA	CASSRGAHTGELFF	TGTGCCAGCAGCCGGGGGGCCCACACCGGGGAGCTGTTTTTT
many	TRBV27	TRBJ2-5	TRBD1	CASSLSGQGFLLNSETQYF	TGTGCCAGCAGTTTAAGCGGACAGGGTTTTTTATTGAACTCCGAGACCCAGTACTTC
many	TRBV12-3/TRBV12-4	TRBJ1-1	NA	CASSLAAAAEAFF	TGTGCCAGCAGTTTAGCGGCGGCGGCTGAGGCTTTCTTT
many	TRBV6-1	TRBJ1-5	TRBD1	CASLRDSSNQPQHF	TGTGCCAGCCTCCGGGACAGCAGCAATCAGCCCCAGCATTTT
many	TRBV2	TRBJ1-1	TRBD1	CASSEFDRGYEAFF	TGTGCCAGCAGTGAATTCGACAGGGGGTATGAAGCTTTCTTT
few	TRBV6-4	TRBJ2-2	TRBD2	CASSDVAGGTGELFF	TGTGCCAGCAGTGACGTAGCGGGGGGCACCGGGGAGCTGTTTTTT
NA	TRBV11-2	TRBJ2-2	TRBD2	CASSLRRLALNTGELFF	TGTGCCAGCAGCTTAAGGCGACTAGCGTTGAACACCGGGGAGCTGTTTTTT
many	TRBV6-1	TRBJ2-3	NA	CASSLGADTQYF	TGTGCCAGCAGTCTGGGGGCAGATACGCAGTATTTT
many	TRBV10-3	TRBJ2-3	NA	CATRWGEDTQYF	TGTGCCACCAGGTGGGGTGAAGATACGCAGTATTTT
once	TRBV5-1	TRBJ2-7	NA	CASNSEADLFSYEQYF	TGCGCCAGCAACTCGGAAGCAGACCTCTTCTCCTACGAGCAGTACTTC
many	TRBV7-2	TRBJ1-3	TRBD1	CASSLAQGARGNTIYF	TGTGCCAGCAGCTTAGCGCAGGGGGCGCGTGGAAACACCATATATTTT
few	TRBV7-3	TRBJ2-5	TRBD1	CASSPKGDRSLETQYF	TGTGCCAGCAGCCCGAAGGGGGACAGAAGCTTAGAGACCCAGTACTTC
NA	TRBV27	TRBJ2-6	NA	CASSPPGPPANVLTF	TGTGCCAGCAGTCCCCCGGGCCCCCCGGCCAACGTCCTGACTTTC
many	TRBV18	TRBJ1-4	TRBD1	CASSTSDRVGGEKLFF	TGTGCCAGCTCAACCTCCGACAGGGTTGGGGGTGAAAAACTGTTTTTT
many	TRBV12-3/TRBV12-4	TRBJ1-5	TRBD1	CASSLSGTASNQSQHF	TGTGCCAGCAGTTTATCCGGGACAGCTAGCAATCAGTCCCAGCATTTT